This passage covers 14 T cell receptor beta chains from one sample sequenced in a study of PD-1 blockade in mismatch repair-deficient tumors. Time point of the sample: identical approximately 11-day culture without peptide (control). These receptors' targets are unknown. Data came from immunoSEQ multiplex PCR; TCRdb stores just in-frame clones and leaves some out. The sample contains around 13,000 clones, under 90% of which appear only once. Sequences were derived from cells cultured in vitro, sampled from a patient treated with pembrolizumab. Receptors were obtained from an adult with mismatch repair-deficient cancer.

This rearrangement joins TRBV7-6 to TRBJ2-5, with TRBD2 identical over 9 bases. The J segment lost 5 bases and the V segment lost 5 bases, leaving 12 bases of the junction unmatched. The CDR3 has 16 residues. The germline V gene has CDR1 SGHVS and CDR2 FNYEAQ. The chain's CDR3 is CASSQYHGTSYETQYF. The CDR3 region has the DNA TGTGCCAGCAGCCAATATCACGGGACTAGCTATGAGACCCAGTACTTC.

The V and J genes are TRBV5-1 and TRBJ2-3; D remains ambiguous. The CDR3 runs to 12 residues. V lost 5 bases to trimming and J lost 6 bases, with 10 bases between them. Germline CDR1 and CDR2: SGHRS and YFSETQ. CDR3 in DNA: TGCGCCAGCAGTGAGCTATTGGATACGCAGTATTTT. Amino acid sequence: CASSELLDTQYF.

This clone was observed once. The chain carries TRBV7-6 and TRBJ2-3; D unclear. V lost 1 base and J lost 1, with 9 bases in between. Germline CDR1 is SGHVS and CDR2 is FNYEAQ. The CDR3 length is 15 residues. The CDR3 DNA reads TGTGCCAGCAGCTTAGAGTCGATAGGCACAGATACGCAGTATTTT. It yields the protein CASSLESIGTDTQYF.

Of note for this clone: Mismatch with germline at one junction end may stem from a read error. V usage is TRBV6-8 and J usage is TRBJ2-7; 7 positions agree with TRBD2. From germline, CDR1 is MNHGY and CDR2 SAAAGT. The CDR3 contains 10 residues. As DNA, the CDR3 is TGTGCCAGCAGGCTTTGGGGGGGGACCTTC. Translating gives CASRLWGGTF.

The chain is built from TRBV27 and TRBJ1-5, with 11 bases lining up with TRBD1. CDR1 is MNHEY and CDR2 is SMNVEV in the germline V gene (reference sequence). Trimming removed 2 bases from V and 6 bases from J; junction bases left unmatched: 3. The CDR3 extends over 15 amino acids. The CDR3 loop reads CASSLRTGGSQPQHF. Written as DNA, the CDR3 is TGTGCCAGCAGTTTACGGACAGGGGGCAGTCAGCCCCAGCATTTT.

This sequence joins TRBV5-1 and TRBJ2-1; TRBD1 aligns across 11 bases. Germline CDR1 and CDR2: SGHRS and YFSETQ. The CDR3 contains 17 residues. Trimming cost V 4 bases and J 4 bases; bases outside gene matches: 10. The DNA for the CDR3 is TGCGCCAGCAGCCCCAACGCAGGGACAGGGGGTTACAATGAGCAGTTCTTC. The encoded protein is CASSPNAGTGGYNEQFF.

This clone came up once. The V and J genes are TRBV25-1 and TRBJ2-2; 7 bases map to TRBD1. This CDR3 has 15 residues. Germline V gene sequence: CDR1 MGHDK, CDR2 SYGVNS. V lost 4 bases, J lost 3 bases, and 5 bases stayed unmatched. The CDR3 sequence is CASSAADRDTGELFF. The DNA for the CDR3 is TGTGCCAGCAGTGCAGCTGACAGGGACACCGGGGAGCTGTTTTTT.

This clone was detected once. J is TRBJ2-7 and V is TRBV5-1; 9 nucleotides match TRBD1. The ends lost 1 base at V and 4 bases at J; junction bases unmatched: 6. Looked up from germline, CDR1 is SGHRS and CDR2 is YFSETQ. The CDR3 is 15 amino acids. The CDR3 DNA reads TGCGCCAGCAGCTTGTTTCGACAGGGGGAATACGAGCAGTACTTC. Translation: CASSLFRQGEYEQYF.

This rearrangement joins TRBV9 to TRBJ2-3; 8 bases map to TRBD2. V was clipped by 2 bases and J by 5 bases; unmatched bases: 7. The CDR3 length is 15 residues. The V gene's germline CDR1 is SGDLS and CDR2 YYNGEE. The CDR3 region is CASSVFSGSGDTQYF. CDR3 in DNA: TGTGCCAGCAGCGTCTTCAGCGGGAGTGGAGATACGCAGTATTTT. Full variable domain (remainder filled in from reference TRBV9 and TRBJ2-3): DSGVTQTPKHLITATGQRVTLRCSPRSGDLSVYWYQQSLDQGLQFLIQYYNGEERAKGNILERFSAQQFPDLHSELNLSSLELGDSALYFCASSVFSGSGDTQYFGPGTRLTVL.

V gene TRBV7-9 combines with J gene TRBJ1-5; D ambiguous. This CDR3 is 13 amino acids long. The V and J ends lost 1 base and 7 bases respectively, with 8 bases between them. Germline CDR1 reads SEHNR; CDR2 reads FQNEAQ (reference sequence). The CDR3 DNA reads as TGTGCCAGCAGCTTAGGAAGTGGGCAGCCCCAGCATTTT. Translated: CASSLGSGQPQHF.

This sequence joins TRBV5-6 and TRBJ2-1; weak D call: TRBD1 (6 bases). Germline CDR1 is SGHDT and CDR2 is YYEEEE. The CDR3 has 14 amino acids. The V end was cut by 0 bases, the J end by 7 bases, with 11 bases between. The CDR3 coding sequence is TGTGCCAGCAGCTTGGTGGGGGCGCAGAATGAGCAGTTCTTC. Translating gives CASSLVGAQNEQFF.

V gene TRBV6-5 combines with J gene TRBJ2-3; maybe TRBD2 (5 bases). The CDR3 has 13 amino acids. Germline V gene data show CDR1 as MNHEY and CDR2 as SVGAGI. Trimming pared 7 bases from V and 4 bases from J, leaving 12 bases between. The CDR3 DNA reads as TGTGCCAGCACCCGCCTCGGGGCAGATACGCAGTATTTT. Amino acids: CASTRLGADTQYF.

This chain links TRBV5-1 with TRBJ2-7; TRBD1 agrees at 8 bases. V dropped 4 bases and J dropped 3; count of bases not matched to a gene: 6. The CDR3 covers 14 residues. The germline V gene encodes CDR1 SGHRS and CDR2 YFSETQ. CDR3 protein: CASSPGTGNYEQYF. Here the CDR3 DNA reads TGCGCCAGCAGCCCTGGGACAGGCAACTACGAGCAGTACTTC.

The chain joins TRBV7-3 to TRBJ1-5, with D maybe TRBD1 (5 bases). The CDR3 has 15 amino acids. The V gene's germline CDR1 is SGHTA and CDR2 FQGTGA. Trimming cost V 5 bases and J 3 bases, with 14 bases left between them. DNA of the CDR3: TGTGCCAGCAGCGAAGTCGGGGGTCCCAATCAGCCCCAGCATTTT. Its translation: CASSEVGGPNQPQHF.